The 21 T cell receptor beta chains below come from one sample, sequenced in a study of T cell changes during pregnancy in multiple sclerosis. This table comes from immunoSEQ multiplex PCR, and its TCRdb copy is limited to in-frame clones, with some not included. The sample includes roughly 49,000 clones, approximately 92% seen only once; the top ten take roughly 3.9%. The specimen was CD8+ T cells from peripheral blood mononuclear cells, collected after pregnancy. The receptor source for this set is a female donor with multiple sclerosis, enrolled in a pregnancy study.

The chain has TRBV9 and TRBJ2-5; 15 bases fit TRBD2. Germline assignment: CDR1 SGDLS and CDR2 YYNGEE. The CDR3 runs to 16 residues. V trimming: 4 bases; J trimming: 6 bases; junction bases outside the gene matches: 7. In DNA, the CDR3 is TGTGCCAGCAGCCCCCGGACTAGCGGGGGGGGAAAGACCCAGTACTTC. Translated, it gives CASSPRTSGGGKTQYF.

The chain recombines TRBV6-5 with TRBJ1-1; 7 positions agree with TRBD1. J gave up 3 bases and V 4 bases, and 5 bases lay outside the gene matches. Germline CDR1 MNHEY, CDR2 SVGAGI. CDR3 length: 14 amino acids. The CDR3 here is CASSLTGDHTEAFF. The DNA of the CDR3 is TGTGCCAGCAGTTTAACAGGGGACCACACTGAAGCTTTCTTT.

The V call is TRBV27, the J call TRBJ2-5; 7 positions match TRBD1. Trimming at V came to 5 bases and at J to 4 bases, leaving 10 bases not matched to a gene. Germline V gene sequence: CDR1 MNHEY, CDR2 SMNVEV (reference sequence). The CDR3 is 15 amino acids. CDR3 in amino acids: CASSPYPDRRETQYF. The CDR3, as DNA: TGTGCCAGCAGTCCCTACCCGGACAGGAGAGAGACCCAGTACTTC.

The genes are TRBV7-2 and TRBJ2-2; 8 bases agree with TRBD1. This CDR3 region has 15 residues. Germline V gene sequence: CDR1 SGHTA, CDR2 FQGNSA. Trimming took 4 bases from V and 1 from J; bases not matched to a gene: 2. Written as DNA, the CDR3 is TGTGCCAGCAGCTGGGGACAGGTGAACACCGGGGAGCTGTTTTTT. This sequence encodes CASSWGQVNTGELFF.

This CDR3 is CASSQAGSDYGYTF. The CDR3 DNA sequence: TGCGCCAGCAGCCAAGCCGGGAGCGACTATGGCTACACCTTC. The V gene is TRBV4-3, the J gene TRBJ1-2; D is unresolved. Germline values: CDR1 LGHNA, CDR2 YSLEER. V lost 1 base and J lost 3, with 9 bases in between. This CDR3 is built from 14 residues.

This clone has a single count. The gene calls are TRBV18 and TRBJ2-7, with a weak D call TRBD2 (5 bases). V was shortened by 0 bases and J by 3 bases, with 15 bases between the two germline ends. Germline V gene data show CDR1 as KGHSH and CDR2 as LQKENI. The length of the CDR3 is 16 residues. CDR3 amino acids: CASSPPGRGDLYEQYF. The CDR3 DNA sequence: TGTGCCAGCTCACCACCTGGCCGGGGTGATCTCTACGAGCAGTACTTC.

This clone was seen just once. The chain joins TRBV6-5 to TRBJ2-7, with 7 bases that match TRBD2. CDR3 length: 16 amino acids. Per germline, CDR1 MNHEY and CDR2 SVGAGI. V was pared by 4 bases and J by 7 bases, with 16 bases of the junction left unmatched. CDR3 sequence reads: CASSLYTGRMGGEQYF. As DNA, the CDR3 is TGTGCCAGCAGTTTATATACGGGGCGGATGGGGGGGGAGCAGTACTTC.

This chain uses TRBV9 with TRBJ2-2; TRBD1 aligns across 10 bases. This CDR3 has 15 amino acids. The germline CDR1 and CDR2 sequences are SGDLS and YYNGEE. The junction had 7 bases not matched to a gene; V was cut back by 3 bases and J by 8 bases. CDR3 protein: CASSALDRGPGELFF. As DNA, the CDR3 is TGTGCCAGCAGCGCGCTTGACAGGGGGCCAGGGGAGCTGTTTTTT.

A word on this clone: Other DNA sequences within the sample encode an identical CDR3. The chain employs TRBV19 and TRBJ1-1; D is ambiguous. The CDR3 has 13 amino acids. The V and J ends lost 3 bases and 1 base respectively, with 6 bases between them. Germline V gene lookup returns CDR1 LNHDA and CDR2 SQIVND (reference sequence). As DNA, the CDR3 is TGTGCCAGTAGTATCGGCGGGAACACTGAAGCTTTCTTT. Protein product: CASSIGGNTEAFF.

The J gene is TRBJ1-1, the V gene TRBV7-6, with unresolved D. Germline lookup yields CDR1 SGHVS and CDR2 FNYEAQ. Between the trimmed V and J ends, which lost 4 bases and 3 bases, there was a span of 12 bases. The CDR3 is made up of 14 amino acids. The CDR3 DNA follows: TGTGCCAGCAGCTCCAGAAGGGAGGACACTGAAGCTTTCTTT. The encoded protein is CASSSRREDTEAFF.

The CDR3 sequence is CASSYLGTGRNTEAFF. For the CDR3, the DNA is TGTGCCAGCAGCTACCTCGGGACAGGGAGGAACACTGAAGCTTTCTTT. The rearrangement uses TRBV11-1 and TRBJ1-1; TRBD1 matches 9 bases. Germline CDR1 reads SGHAT; CDR2 reads FQDESV (reference sequence). This CDR3 region has 16 residues. Trimming at V came to 4 bases and at J to 1 base, leaving 7 bases not matched to a gene. Looking up the rest from reference TRBV11-1 and TRBJ1-1 gives the full variable domain: EAEVAQSPRYKITEKSQAVAFWCDPISGHATLYWYRQILGQGPELLVQFQDESVVDDSQLPKDRFSAERLKGVDSTLKIQPAELGDSAMYLCASSYLGTGRNTEAFFGQGTRLTVV.

The chain is built from TRBV28 and TRBJ2-7; TRBD1 might be the D (5 bases). The CDR3 length is 13 residues. Trimming took 3 bases from V and 3 from J, leaving 9 bases between them. CDR1 and CDR2 (germline): MDHEN, SYDVKM. CDR3: CASSFLGDYEQYF. CDR3 nucleotide sequence: TGTGCCAGCAGTTTTCTAGGGGACTACGAGCAGTACTTC. Complete variable domain (other parts from reference TRBV28 and TRBJ2-7): DVKVTQSSRYLVKRTGEKVFLECVQDMDHENMFWYRQDPGLGLRLIYFSYDVKMKEKGDIPEGYSVSREKKERFSLILESASTNQTSMYLCASSFLGDYEQYFGPGTRLTVT.

The chain is built from TRBV7-3 and TRBJ2-1; no reliable D call. V was shortened by 3 bases and J by 4 bases, with 7 bases between the two germline ends. Germline CDR1 reads SGHTA; CDR2 reads FQGTGA. This CDR3 region has 13 residues. In DNA form, the CDR3 reads TGTGCCAGCAGCTTCGAACATTACAATGAGCAGTTCTTC. As protein: CASSFEHYNEQFF.

CDR3 protein: CASSLGYRLLDTDTQYF. Here the CDR3 DNA reads TGTGCCAGCAGCTTAGGGTACAGGCTCCTGGACACAGATACGCAGTATTTT. V usage is TRBV7-9 and J usage is TRBJ2-3; possible D gene TRBD1, 5 bases. Germline V gene data show CDR1 as SEHNR and CDR2 as FQNEAQ (reference sequence). The CDR3 consists of 17 residues. V was shortened by 1 base and J by 2 bases, with 16 bases between the two germline ends.

The chain employs TRBV11-2 and TRBJ2-1; D perhaps matches TRBD2 (5 bases). The CDR3 contains 15 residues. Trimming removed 1 base from V and 9 bases from J, with 16 bases in between. Per germline, CDR1 SGHAT and CDR2 FQNNGV. This chain's CDR3 is CASSLVALISTEQFF. CDR3 DNA sequence: TGTGCCAGCAGCTTAGTAGCGCTAATCAGCACTGAGCAGTTCTTC.

The V call is TRBV5-4, the J call TRBJ2-7, with 8 bases aligning to TRBD2. The germline V gene encodes CDR1 SGHNT and CDR2 YYREEE (reference sequence). V was clipped by 4 bases and J by 2 bases; unmatched bases: 8. This CDR3 has 15 amino acids. CDR3 loop: CASSPREGWAYEQYF. The CDR3 bases are TGTGCCAGCAGCCCCCGGGAGGGCTGGGCCTACGAGCAGTACTTC.

The V call is TRBV7-6, the J call TRBJ1-5; the D is unclear. This CDR3 spans 15 amino acids. CDR1 is SGHVS and CDR2 is FNYEAQ in the germline V gene. The V gene lost 2 bases and the J gene lost 0 bases, with 8 bases spanning the gap. Here the CDR3 DNA reads TGTGCCAGCAGCTTAACGGGGAGTAGCAATCAGCCCCAGCATTTT. This encodes CASSLTGSSNQPQHF.

The CDR3 region is CASSPNSGGAYEQYF. The CDR3 coding sequence is TGCGCCAGCAGCCCAAATAGCGGGGGGGCCTACGAGCAGTACTTC. This chain joins TRBV5-1 and TRBJ2-7; 11 nucleotides agree with TRBD2. The junction had 5 bases not matched to a gene; V was cut back by 4 bases and J by 2 bases. Germline CDR1 is SGHRS and CDR2 is YFSETQ. The CDR3 contains 15 residues.

The chain joins TRBV7-9 to TRBJ1-2; 7 bases are shared with TRBD1. This CDR3 is built from 16 residues. Trimming took 5 bases from V and 1 from J; bases not matched to a gene: 10. CDR1 is SEHNR, CDR2 FQNEAQ, per germline (reference sequence). In DNA form, the CDR3 reads TGTGCCAGCAGCCTTACCCGAACAGGGGATAACTATGGCTACACCTTC. As protein: CASSLTRTGDNYGYTF.

The chain joins TRBV6-5 to TRBJ2-7; 8 nucleotides match TRBD1. The CDR3 totals 14 residues. Unmatched junction bases numbered 5, after V lost 5 bases and J lost 2 bases. CDR1 and CDR2 (germline): MNHEY, SVGAGI. The CDR3 DNA reads as TGTGCCAGCAGTCTCACGGACAGGGCCTACGAGCAGTACTTC. Translating it yields CASSLTDRAYEQYF.

The V call is TRBV10-2, the J call TRBJ2-7; no firm D call. Between the trimmed V and J ends, which lost 5 bases and 4 bases, there was a span of 6 bases. The germline CDR1 and CDR2 sequences are WSHSY and SAAADI. The CDR3 is 11 residues long. CDR3 sequence reads: CASSNQYEQYF. The CDR3 nucleotides are TGCGCCAGCAGTAACCAGTACGAGCAGTACTTC.